Presented here are 20 T cell receptor beta chains from one specimen sequenced in a study of blood T cells in healthy people across ages. Alongside a J-beta primer mix, a sample-barcoded 5' primer served in a second PCR lasting about 7 to 12 cycles. TCRdb re-analysed the 5' RACE reads in MiXCR, keeping a single row per CDR3 protein. In the table there are some 1.8 million distinct CDR3 sequences, about 39% of which are singletons. Sequencing was carried out using blood. The receptors originated from a human donor in good health.

A few counts support this clonotype. The rearrangement joins TRBV29-1 to TRBJ1-1, with a weak D call TRBD1 (6 bases). With 2 bases removed from V and 1 base from J, the gap between germline ends came to 8 bases. Germline CDR1 SQVTM, CDR2 ANQGSEA. The CDR3 has 13 residues. The CDR3, as DNA: TGCAGCGTTGAACGCAGGGGGAACACTGAAGCTTTCTTT. It yields the protein CSVERRGNTEAFF.

This clonotype turned up a few times. The chain recombines TRBV7-2 with TRBJ2-3; D is ambiguous. The CDR3 totals 14 residues. V was shortened by 6 bases and J by 4 bases, with 14 bases between the two germline ends. Germline CDR1 SGHTA, CDR2 FQGNSA. The CDR3 DNA sequence: TGTGCCAGCAGTTACGACACGGGCGCAGATACGCAGTATTTT. Protein sequence: CASSYDTGADTQYF.

The table lists this clonotype with a count of one. The chain combines TRBV20-1 with TRBJ2-5; tentatively, D is TRBD1 (5 bases). The CDR3 is 14 amino acids. Deletions cut 5 bases from V and 4 bases from J, with 17 bases between. Germline CDR1 and CDR2: DFQATT and SNEGSKA (reference sequence). DNA for the CDR3: TGCAGTGCTCCTAATTTTGACAGAGGAGAGACCCAGTACTTC. Protein sequence: CSAPNFDRGETQYF.

This clonotype has more than one count but fewer than ten. The rearrangement uses TRBV24-1 and TRBJ2-5, with 8 positions matching TRBD1. The V gene's germline CDR1 is KGHDR and CDR2 SFDVKD. The CDR3 loop spans 14 amino acids. Trimming at V came to 7 bases and at J to 1 base, leaving 4 bases not matched to a gene. CDR3 residues: CATRDTGGQETQYF. The CDR3 nucleotides read TGTGCCACCAGGGATACAGGGGGCCAAGAGACCCAGTACTTC.

This clonotype was counted a few times. The rearrangement links TRBV5-1 to TRBJ2-3, with D maybe TRBD1 (6 bases). Germline V lookup: CDR1 SGHRS, CDR2 YFSETQ. Trimming left V 4 bases short and J 3 bases short, with 12 bases between. This CDR3 spans 14 amino acids. The CDR3 region has the DNA TGCGCCAGCAGCCCAAGACAGGCGACAGATACGCAGTATTTT. This gives the protein CASSPRQATDTQYF.

This clonotype was observed a handful of times. The rearrangement uses TRBV20-1 and TRBJ2-5; TRBD1 aligns across 8 bases. From germline, CDR1 is DFQATT and CDR2 SNEGSKA (reference sequence). The V gene end was trimmed by 1 base and the J gene end by 7 bases; junction bases not matched to a gene: 11. There are 15 residues in the CDR3. As DNA, the CDR3 is TGCAGTGCTAGAGGACCCTACCAGGGGGCAAGGACCCAGTACTTC. Its translation is CSARGPYQGARTQYF.

This chain links TRBV6-5 with TRBJ2-7, with 8 bases fitting TRBD2. The J call may be faulty, since TRBJ2-5 better matches the DNA end. Germline CDR1 and CDR2: MNHEY and SVGAGI. The CDR3 is 15 residues long. This CDR3 reads CASSTIAGSEETQYF. The DNA for the CDR3 is TGTGCCAGTAGTACCATAGCGGGGTCGGAGGAGACCCAGTACTTC.

V is TRBV11-2 and J is TRBJ2-5; 7 bases line up with TRBD2. The CDR3 loop spans 14 amino acids. Per the germline V gene, CDR1 is SGHAT and CDR2 is FQNNGV. Trimming took 5 bases from V and 4 from J; bases not matched to a gene: 7. The CDR3 DNA reads TGTGCCAGCAGCACAAGTTGGGGGGGAGAGACCCAGTACTTC. Its translation: CASSTSWGGETQYF.

The chain combines TRBV10-3 with TRBJ2-7; 10 bases are a match to TRBD1. The CDR3 contains 12 residues. In germline, CDR1 is ENHRY, CDR2 SYGVKD. J gave up 6 bases and V 10 bases, and 6 bases lay outside the gene matches. The CDR3: CATLGQGSEQYF. The CDR3 coding sequence is TGTGCCACGTTGGGACAGGGGAGCGAGCAGTACTTC.

The gene calls are TRBV9 and TRBJ2-5; D possibly corresponds to TRBD2 (6 bases). The V gene's germline CDR1 is SGDLS and CDR2 YYNGEE. Between the trimmed V and J ends, which lost 0 bases and 3 bases, there was a span of 9 bases. The CDR3 runs 14 residues. CDR3 residues: CASSVGVAEETQYF. The CDR3 region has the DNA TGTGCCAGCAGCGTAGGAGTAGCGGAAGAGACCCAGTACTTC.

Only one count was recorded for this clonotype. V is TRBV7-2 and J is TRBJ2-3; TRBD1 matches at 7 bases. The CDR3 covers 15 residues. Germline assignment: CDR1 SGHTA and CDR2 FQGNSA. V was pared by 6 bases and J by 0 bases, with 6 bases of the junction left unmatched. The CDR3 loop is CASSLQGYSTDTQYF. In nucleotides, the CDR3 is TGTGCCAGCAGTTTACAGGGGTATAGCACAGATACGCAGTATTTT.

The chain uses TRBV29-1 and TRBJ2-3, with a tentative D call TRBD2 (5 bases). V lost 2 bases to trimming and J lost 6 bases, with 6 bases between them. The germline CDR1 and CDR2 sequences are SQVTM and ANQGSEA. This CDR3 has 11 residues. The CDR3 coding sequence is TGCAGCGTTGAACCGGGGGATACGCAGTATTTT. Protein: CSVEPGDTQYF.

Here the CDR3 reads CSAHWLADFGDEQFF. The CDR3 DNA reads TGCAGTGCTCACTGGCTAGCGGACTTTGGTGATGAGCAGTTCTTC. The chain joins TRBV20-1 to TRBJ2-1; 7 nucleotides align to TRBD2. The germline CDR1 and CDR2 sequences are DFQATT and SNEGSKA (reference sequence). This CDR3 spans 15 amino acids. J was trimmed by 8 bases and V by 5 bases; bases with no gene match: 15.

V gene TRBV6-2 or TRBV6-3 combines with J gene TRBJ2-7; D may be TRBD2 (5 bases). Germline CDR1 MNHEY, CDR2 SVGEGT. Trimming shortened V by 11 bases and J by 5 bases, and 16 bases separated the two germline ends. The CDR3 is 12 residues long. The CDR3: CAGGRVAHEQYF. The CDR3 DNA sequence: TGTGCCGGAGGACGGGTGGCCCACGAGCAGTACTTC.

The CDR3 is CSASGYNSPLHF. The DNA for the CDR3 is TGCAGTGCCTCTGGCTATAATTCACCCCTCCACTTT. V usage is TRBV20-1 and J usage is TRBJ1-6; D ambiguous. Germline V gives CDR1 DFQATT, CDR2 SNEGSKA (reference sequence). The V end was cut by 6 bases, the J end by 3 bases, with 6 bases between. The CDR3 is 12 amino acids.

The chain has TRBV7-2 and TRBJ1-1; D perhaps matches TRBD1 (6 bases). In germline, CDR1 is SGHTA, CDR2 FQGNSA. V lost 2 bases, J lost 0 bases, and 10 bases lay in between. This CDR3 contains 15 residues. CDR3 loop: CASSLFGQLNTEAFF. The CDR3 nucleotides read TGTGCCAGCAGCTTATTCGGACAGTTGAACACTGAAGCTTTCTTT.

This clonotype was counted a few times. The rearrangement uses TRBV29-1 and TRBJ2-1; D may correspond to TRBD1 or TRBD2 (5 bases each). The V gene's germline CDR1 is SQVTM and CDR2 ANQGSEA. With 8 bases removed from V and 8 bases from J, the gap between germline ends came to 19 bases. The CDR3 spans 13 residues. CDR3 in DNA: TGCAGCTCTACCCGGGACCTGGCCGATGAGCAGTTCTTC. The encoded protein is CSSTRDLADEQFF.

This clonotype appeared a few times. The chain employs TRBV27 and TRBJ1-1, with TRBD1 identical over 7 bases. Germline values: CDR1 MNHEY, CDR2 SMNVEV (reference sequence). V was clipped by 1 base and J by 4 bases; unmatched bases: 6. The CDR3 runs 15 residues. CDR3 DNA sequence: TGTGCCAGCAGTTTATTCGGCAGGGGGTCCACTGAAGCTTTCTTT. Protein sequence: CASSLFGRGSTEAFF.

This clonotype was seen a few times. The V and J genes are TRBV5-1 and TRBJ1-6; D gene unclear. Germline V gene sequence: CDR1 SGHRS, CDR2 YFSETQ. Deletions cut 2 bases from V and 3 bases from J, with 3 bases between. CDR3 size: 13 residues. CDR3 sequence: CASSFYYNSPLHF. As DNA, the CDR3 is TGCGCCAGCAGCTTTTACTATAATTCACCCCTCCACTTT.

This clonotype was found many times. J is TRBJ2-4 and V is TRBV5-1; a weak D match, TRBD2 (5 bases). This CDR3 spans 16 amino acids. Germline CDR1 SGHRS, CDR2 YFSETQ. The ends were cut back, 4 bases at V and 1 base at J, with 15 bases in the middle. CDR3 sequence reads: CASSPHRTGAKNIQYF. The DNA for the CDR3 is TGCGCCAGCAGCCCCCATCGTACGGGGGCCAAAAACATTCAGTACTTC.